This TCR beta chain is from a study of blood T cell repertoires in COVID-19. Generated by immunoSEQ multiplex PCR, the TCRdb table keeps only in-frame clones and is missing some. The top ten clones hold about 5% of a sample with around 300,000 clones, 80% to 90% of them seen once. The CDR3 covers 12 residues. Germline V gene lookup returns CDR1 SGHRS and CDR2 YFSETQ. The ends were cut back, 2 bases at V and 11 bases at J, with 13 bases in the middle. Sequencing used PBMCs or T cells enriched from blood (not recorded which). This clonotype was sampled from a man aged 30 to 45 who had recovered from COVID-19. V is TRBV5-1 and J is TRBJ1-1; no clear D gene. The CDR3 region is CASSLGGLEAFF. The CDR3 bases are TGCGCCAGCAGCTTAGGAGGTCTTGAGGCTTTCTTT.